The clone carrying this TCR beta chain showed up just a few times. Its specificity is unknown. Expressed TCRB transcripts got sequenced, as all isolated RNA was reverse transcribed. The study sequenced naive, central memory and regulatory T cell samples to an average of about 3.6 million reads. Clones were sequenced by immunoSEQ multiplex PCR, and TCRdb holds only the in-frame ones, with some missing. The profile covers 600,000 or so clones, with about an eighth appearing a single time and approximately 0.11% taken by the ten largest. The sample is drawn from a study of beta chain features in type 1 diabetes. Study-wide results and caveats: Among patients with Type 1 diabetes, TCRB CDR3s were moderately but significantly shorter in every one of the four CD4+ subsets. For patients, the naive, central memory and Treg TCRB repertoires appeared more alike than for healthy donors.

Germline assignment: CDR1 SQVTM and CDR2 ANQGSEA. The CDR3 is made up of 12 amino acids. The V gene end was trimmed by 5 bases and the J gene end by 4 bases; junction bases not matched to a gene: 3. The TCR was taken from a man aged 25 to 40 with type 1 diabetes. The sequenced sample consisted of naive CD4+ T cells from blood. This chain uses TRBV29-1 with TRBJ2-5, with TRBD2 matching 8 bases. The CDR3 DNA sequence: TGCAGCGTTACGACTAGCGTAGAGACCCAGTACTTC. Translated, it gives CSVTTSVETQYF.